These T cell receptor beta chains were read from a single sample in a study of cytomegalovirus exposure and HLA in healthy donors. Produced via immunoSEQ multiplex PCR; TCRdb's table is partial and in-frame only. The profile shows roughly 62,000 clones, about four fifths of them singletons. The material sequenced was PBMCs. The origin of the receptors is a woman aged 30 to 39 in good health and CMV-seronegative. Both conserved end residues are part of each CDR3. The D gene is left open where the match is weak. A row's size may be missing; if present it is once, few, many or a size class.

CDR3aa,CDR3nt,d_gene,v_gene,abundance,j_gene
CASSLIQGTEAFF,TGTGCCAGCAGTTTAATCCAGGGTACTGAAGCTTTCTTT,-,TRBV28,-,TRBJ1-1
CASSPDGGVNQPQHF,TGTGCCAGCAGCCCTGACGGGGGTGTCAATCAGCCCCAGCATTTT,-,TRBV7-9,-,TRBJ1-5
CASSLLGAGSTDTQYF,TGTGCCAGCAGTTTGTTGGGAGCGGGTAGCACAGATACGCAGTATTTT,-,TRBV27,few,TRBJ2-3
CASSPSRRETQYF,TGTGCCAGCTCACCGTCTAGACGGGAGACCCAGTACTTC,-,TRBV18,-,TRBJ2-5
CASSLDLKREGGNEQFF,TGTGCCAGCAGCTTAGATTTAAAGCGGGAGGGGGGCAATGAGCAGTTCTTC,TRBD2,TRBV11-3,-,TRBJ2-1
CASSNGLVCFF,TGTGCCAGCAGTAACGGACTAGTTTGTTTCTTC,TRBD2,TRBV6-5,few,TRBJ2-1
CASSQRNGLPQETQYF,TGTGCCAGCAGCCAGCGGAACGGGCTCCCCCAAGAGACCCAGTACTTC,-,TRBV9,-,TRBJ2-5
CASSVASGLAGGLETQYF,TGTGCCAGCAGCGTAGCATCGGGACTAGCGGGAGGTTTAGAGACCCAGTACTTC,TRBD2,TRBV9,few,TRBJ2-5
CASSGGREAGEQYF,TGTGCCAGCAGCGGTGGGCGGGAGGCGGGCGAGCAGTACTTC,TRBD2,TRBV25-1,-,TRBJ2-7
CASSGGVEETQYF,TGCGCCAGCTCTGGGGGGGTCGAGGAGACCCAGTACTTC,TRBD2,TRBV4-1,once,TRBJ2-5
CATSRDSGRFYEQYF,TGTGCCACCAGCAGAGATTCCGGGAGATTCTACGAGCAGTACTTC,-,TRBV15,-,TRBJ2-7
CASSPRGGDTQYF,TGTGCCAGCAGCCCCCGTGGGGGGGACACGCAGTATTTT,TRBD2,TRBV9,-,TRBJ2-3
CASSLALGVRGVETQYF,TGTGCCAGCAGCTTGGCCCTCGGTGTCAGGGGAGTGGAGACCCAGTACTTC,-,TRBV5-6,-,TRBJ2-5
CASSLEGQSLRRDTIYF,TGCGCCAGCAGCTTGGAGGGACAGTCACTACGTCGGGACACCATATATTTT,TRBD1,TRBV5-1,-,TRBJ1-3
CASSFQGGEQYF,TGTGCCAGCAGTTTTCAGGGCGGAGAGCAGTACTTC,-,TRBV27,-,TRBJ2-7
CASSKSIGTGGVEQFF,TGCGCCAGCAGTAAGAGTATCGGGACAGGGGGCGTTGAGCAGTTCTTC,TRBD1,TRBV10-1,-,TRBJ2-1
CASSRTSGISYDEQFF,TGTGCCAGCAGCAGAACTAGCGGGATCTCCTATGATGAGCAGTTCTTC,TRBD2,TRBV7-2,-,TRBJ2-1
CASSPQGTGANVLTF,TGTGCCAGCAGTCCCCAGGGTACTGGGGCCAACGTCCTGACTTTC,-,TRBV28,-,TRBJ2-6
CASSLKRVQAGGPSGAYNEQFF,TGTGCCAGCAGTCTAAAAAGGGTACAGGCGGGAGGCCCTTCTGGCGCCTACAATGAGCAGTTCTTC,TRBD2,TRBV28,-,TRBJ2-1
CASSFPSGSTGELFF,TGTGCCAGCAGCTTCCCTAGCGGGAGTACCGGGGAGCTGTTTTTT,TRBD2,TRBV11-2,-,TRBJ2-2
CASSRLDSRSNEKLFF,TGTGCCAGCAGTCGCCTGGACAGTCGTTCTAATGAAAAACTGTTTTTT,-,TRBV6-6,-,TRBJ1-4
CASSDQDRGANEKLFF,TGTGCCAGCAGTGATCAGGACAGGGGGGCTAATGAAAAACTGTTTTTT,TRBD1,TRBV25-1,few,TRBJ1-4
CASSWTGNTGELFF,TGTGCCAGCAGCTGGACAGGGAACACCGGGGAGCTGTTTTTT,TRBD1,TRBV7-9,-,TRBJ2-2
CASSERLGGAPGQGIAFF,TGTGCCAGCAGTGAAAGGCTCGGGGGCGCCCCCGGACAGGGGATAGCTTTCTTT,TRBD1,TRBV25-1,-,TRBJ1-1
CASTLDLLSTDTQYF,TGTGCCAGTACCCTAGACCTCCTCAGCACAGATACGCAGTATTTT,-,TRBV19,-,TRBJ2-3
CASSLVGLAGETQYF,TGTGCCAGCAGCTTAGTCGGACTAGCGGGAGAGACCCAGTACTTC,TRBD2,TRBV7-2,-,TRBJ2-5
CASSLDRGGVLIYEQFF,TGTGCCAGCAGCTTAGATAGAGGGGGAGTGCTCATTTATGAGCAGTTCTTC,-,TRBV11-2,-,TRBJ2-1
CASSLDPGGGFETQYF,TGTGCCAGCAGCTTGGATCCAGGGGGAGGCTTCGAGACCCAGTACTTC,-,TRBV5-4,-,TRBJ2-5
CASSLALFSGNTIYF,TGCGCCAGCAGCTTGGCCCTATTCTCTGGAAACACCATATATTTT,-,TRBV5-1,-,TRBJ1-3
CASSQADRGSEAFF,TGCGCCAGCAGCCAAGCTGACAGGGGGTCTGAAGCTTTCTTT,TRBD1,TRBV4-1,few,TRBJ1-1
CASSPTAGGTGTDTQYF,TGTGCCAGCAGCCCCACAGCGGGAGGCACGGGCACAGATACGCAGTATTTT,TRBD2,TRBV9,-,TRBJ2-3
CASRVANTEAFF,TGTGCCAGCAGAGTGGCGAACACTGAAGCTTTCTTT,-,TRBV7-9,-,TRBJ1-1
CASSQETMRRGDTQYF,TGCGCCAGCAGCCAAGAGACTATGAGGCGCGGGGATACGCAGTATTTT,-,TRBV4-3,-,TRBJ2-3
CASRHREPTRPQHF,TGTGCCAGCAGGCACAGGGAACCAACGAGGCCCCAGCATTTT,-,TRBV5-5,-,TRBJ1-5
CASSLGGDGRSGNTIYF,TGTGCCAGCAGCTTAGGGGGGGATGGACGCTCTGGAAACACCATATATTTT,-,TRBV7-8,-,TRBJ1-3
CASSGPPAWGTEQFF,TGTGCCAGCAGTGGGCCCCCGGCGTGGGGCACTGAGCAGTTCTTC,-,TRBV2,few,TRBJ2-1
CASSRTRDRGQPQHF,TGTGCCAGCAGCCGCACCCGGGACAGGGGTCAGCCCCAGCATTTT,TRBD1,TRBV6-5,-,TRBJ1-5